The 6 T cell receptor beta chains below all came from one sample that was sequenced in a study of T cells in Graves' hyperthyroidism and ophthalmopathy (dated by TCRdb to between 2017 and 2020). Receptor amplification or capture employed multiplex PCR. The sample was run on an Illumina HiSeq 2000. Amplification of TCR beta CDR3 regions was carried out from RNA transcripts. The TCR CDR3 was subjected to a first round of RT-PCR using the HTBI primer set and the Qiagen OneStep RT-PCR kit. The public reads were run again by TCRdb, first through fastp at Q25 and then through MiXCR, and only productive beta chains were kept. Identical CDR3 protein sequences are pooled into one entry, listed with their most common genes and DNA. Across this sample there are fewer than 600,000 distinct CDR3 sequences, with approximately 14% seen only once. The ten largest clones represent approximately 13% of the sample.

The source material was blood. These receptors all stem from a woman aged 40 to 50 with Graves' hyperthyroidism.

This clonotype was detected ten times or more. The CDR3 sequence: CASSLAAGRKEKLFF. In DNA, the CDR3 is TGTGCCAGCAGTTTAGCTGCGGGTCGGAAGGAAAAACTGTTTTTT. This sequence joins TRBV12-3 or TRBV12-4 and TRBJ1-4; D gene ambiguous. With 0 bases removed from V and 8 bases from J, the gap between germline ends came to 13 bases. CDR3 length: 15 amino acids.

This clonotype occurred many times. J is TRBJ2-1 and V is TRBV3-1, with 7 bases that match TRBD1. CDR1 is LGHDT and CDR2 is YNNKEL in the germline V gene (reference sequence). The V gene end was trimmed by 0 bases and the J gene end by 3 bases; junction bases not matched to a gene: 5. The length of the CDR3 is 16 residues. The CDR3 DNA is TGTGCCAGCAGCCAAGACGTGACAGGGCGCTACAATGAGCAGTTCTTC. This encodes CASSQDVTGRYNEQFF.

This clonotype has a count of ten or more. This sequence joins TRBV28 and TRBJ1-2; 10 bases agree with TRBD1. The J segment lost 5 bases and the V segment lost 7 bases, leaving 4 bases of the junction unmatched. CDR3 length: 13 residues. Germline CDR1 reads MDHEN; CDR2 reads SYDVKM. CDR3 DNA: TGTGCCAGCACCATGGGACAGGGGTATGGCTACACCTTC. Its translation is CASTMGQGYGYTF.

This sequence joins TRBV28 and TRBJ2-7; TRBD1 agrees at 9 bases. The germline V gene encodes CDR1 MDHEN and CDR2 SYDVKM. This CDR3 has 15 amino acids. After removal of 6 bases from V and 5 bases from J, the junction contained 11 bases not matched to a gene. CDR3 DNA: TGTGCCAGCAGACCCGCAGGACAGGGGCGGAACGAGCAGTACTTC. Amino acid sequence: CASRPAGQGRNEQYF.

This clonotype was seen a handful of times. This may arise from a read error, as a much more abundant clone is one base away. Here the CDR3 reads CSASPEQGAPYEQYF. CDR3 coding DNA: TGCAGTGCTAGCCCTGAACAGGGGGCCCCCTACGAGCAGTACTTC. This chain links TRBV20-1 with TRBJ2-7, with 9 bases aligning to TRBD1. The CDR3 has 15 residues. Germline loops: CDR1 DFQATT, CDR2 SNEGSKA (reference sequence). V lost 3 bases to trimming and J lost 2 bases; unmatched junction nucleotides: 8.

The CDR3 here is CASSEEGGQRDGYTF. CDR3 nucleotides: TGTGCCAGCAGTGAAGAGGGGGGACAAAGGGATGGCTACACCTTC. The V and J genes are TRBV2 and TRBJ1-2, with D possibly TRBD1 on 6 matching bases. The CDR3 has 15 amino acids. Germline-derived CDR1 and CDR2 are SNHLY and FYNNEI. V was trimmed by 1 base and J by 6 bases, leaving 15 bases between them.